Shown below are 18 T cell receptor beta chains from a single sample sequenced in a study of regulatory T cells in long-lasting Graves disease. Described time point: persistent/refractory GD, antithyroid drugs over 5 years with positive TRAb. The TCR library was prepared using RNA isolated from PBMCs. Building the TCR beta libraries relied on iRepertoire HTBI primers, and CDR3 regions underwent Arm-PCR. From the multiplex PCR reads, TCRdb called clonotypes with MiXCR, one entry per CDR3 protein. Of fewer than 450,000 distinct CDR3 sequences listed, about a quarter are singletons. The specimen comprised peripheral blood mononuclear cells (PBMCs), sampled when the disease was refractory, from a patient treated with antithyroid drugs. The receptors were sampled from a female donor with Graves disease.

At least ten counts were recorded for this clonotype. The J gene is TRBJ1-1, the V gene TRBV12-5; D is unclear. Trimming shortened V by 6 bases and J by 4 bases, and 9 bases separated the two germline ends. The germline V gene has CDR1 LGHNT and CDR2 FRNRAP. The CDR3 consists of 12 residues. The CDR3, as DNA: TGTGCTAGTGGAGCCATGGGCACTGAAGCTTTCTTT. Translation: CASGAMGTEAFF.

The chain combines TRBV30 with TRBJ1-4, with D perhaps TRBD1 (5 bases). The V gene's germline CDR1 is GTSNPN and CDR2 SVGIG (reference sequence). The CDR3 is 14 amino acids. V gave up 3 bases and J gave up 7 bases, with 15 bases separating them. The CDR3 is CAWSAAGVAEKLFF. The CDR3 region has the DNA TGTGCCTGGAGCGCCGCGGGGGTGGCTGAAAAACTGTTTTTT.

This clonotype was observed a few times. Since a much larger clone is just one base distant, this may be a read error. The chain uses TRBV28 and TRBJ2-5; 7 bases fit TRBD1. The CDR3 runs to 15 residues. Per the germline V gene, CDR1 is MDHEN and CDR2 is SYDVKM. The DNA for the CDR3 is TGTGCCAGCAGTTCAACAGACAGGGACCAAGAGGCCCAGTACTTC. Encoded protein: CASSSTDRDQEAQYF.

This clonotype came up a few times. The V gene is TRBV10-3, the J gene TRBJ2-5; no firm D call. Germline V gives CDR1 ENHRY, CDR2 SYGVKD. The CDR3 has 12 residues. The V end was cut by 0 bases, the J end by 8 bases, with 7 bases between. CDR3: CAISESLGTQYF. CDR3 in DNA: TGTGCCATCAGTGAGTCGTTAGGCACCCAGTACTTC.

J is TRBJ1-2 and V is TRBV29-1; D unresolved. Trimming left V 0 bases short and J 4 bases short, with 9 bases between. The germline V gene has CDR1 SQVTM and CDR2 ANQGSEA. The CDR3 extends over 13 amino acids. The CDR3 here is CSVEEPRTYGYTF. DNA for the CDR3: TGCAGCGTTGAAGAACCACGGACCTATGGCTACACCTTC.

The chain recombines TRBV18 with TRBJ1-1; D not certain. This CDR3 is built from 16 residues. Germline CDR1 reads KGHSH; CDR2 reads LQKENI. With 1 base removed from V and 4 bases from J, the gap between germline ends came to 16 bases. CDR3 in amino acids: CASSPLPWEGPTEAFF. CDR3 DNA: TGTGCCAGCTCACCACTCCCCTGGGAGGGCCCCACTGAAGCTTTCTTT.

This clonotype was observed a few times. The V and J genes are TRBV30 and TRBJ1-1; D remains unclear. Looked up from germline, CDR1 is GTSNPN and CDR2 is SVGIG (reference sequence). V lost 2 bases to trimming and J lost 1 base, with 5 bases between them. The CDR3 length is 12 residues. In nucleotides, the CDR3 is TGTGCCTGGAGTAGGGCGAACACTGAAGCTTTCTTT. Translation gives CAWSRANTEAFF.

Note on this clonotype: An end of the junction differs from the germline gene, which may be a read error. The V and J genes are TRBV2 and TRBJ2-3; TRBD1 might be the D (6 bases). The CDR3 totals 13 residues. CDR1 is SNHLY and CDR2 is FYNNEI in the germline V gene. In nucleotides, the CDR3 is TGTGTCAGCAGTGGGGGCGACACAGATACGCAGTATTTT. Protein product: CVSSGGDTDTQYF.

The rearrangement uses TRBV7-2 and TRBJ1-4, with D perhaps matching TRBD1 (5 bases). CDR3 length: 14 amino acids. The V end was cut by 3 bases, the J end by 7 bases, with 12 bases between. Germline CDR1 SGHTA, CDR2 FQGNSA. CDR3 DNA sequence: TGTGCCAGCAGCTTGGCAGGGTCTAGTGAAAAACTGTTTTTT. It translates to CASSLAGSSEKLFF.

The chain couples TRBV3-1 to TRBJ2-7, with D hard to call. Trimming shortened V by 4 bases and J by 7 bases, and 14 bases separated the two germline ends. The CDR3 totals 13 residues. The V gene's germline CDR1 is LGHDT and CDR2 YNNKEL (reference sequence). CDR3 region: CASSPYQRGEQYF. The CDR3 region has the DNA TGTGCCAGCAGCCCCTACCAAAGAGGAGAGCAGTACTTC.

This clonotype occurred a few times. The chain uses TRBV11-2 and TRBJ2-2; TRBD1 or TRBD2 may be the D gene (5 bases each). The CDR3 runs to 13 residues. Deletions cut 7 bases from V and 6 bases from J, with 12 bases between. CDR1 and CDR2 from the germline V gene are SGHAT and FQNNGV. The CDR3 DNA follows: TGTGCCAGCAATCCTGGGGGTGCCGGGGAGCTGTTTTTT. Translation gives CASNPGGAGELFF.

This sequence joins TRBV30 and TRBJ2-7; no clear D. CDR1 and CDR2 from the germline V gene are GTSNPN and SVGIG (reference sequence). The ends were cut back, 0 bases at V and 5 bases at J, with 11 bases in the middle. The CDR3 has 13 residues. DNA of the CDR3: TGTGCCTGGAGTGTACTACCGCTGAACGAGCAGTACTTC. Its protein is CAWSVLPLNEQYF. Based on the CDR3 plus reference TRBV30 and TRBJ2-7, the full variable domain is SQTIHQWPATLVQPVGSPLSLECTVEGTSNPNLYWYRQAAGRGLQLLFYSVGIGQISSEVPQNLSASRPQDRQFILSSKKLLLSDSGFYLCAWSVLPLNEQYFGPGTRLTVT.

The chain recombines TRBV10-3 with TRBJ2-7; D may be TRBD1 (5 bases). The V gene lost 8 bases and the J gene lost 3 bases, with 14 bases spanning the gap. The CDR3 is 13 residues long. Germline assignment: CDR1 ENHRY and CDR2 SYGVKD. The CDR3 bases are TGTGCCATCGGGGCCGCCCCCGACTACGAGCAGTACTTC. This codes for CAIGAAPDYEQYF.

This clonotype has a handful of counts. CDR3 amino acids: CASSVGPPGTQYF. The CDR3 nucleotides are TGTGCCAGTAGTGTGGGACCTCCAGGGACCCAGTACTTC. V is TRBV19 and J is TRBJ2-5, with D perhaps assigned TRBD1 or TRBD2 (5 bases each). The CDR3 contains 13 residues. From germline, CDR1 is LNHDA and CDR2 SQIVND (reference sequence). The V and J ends lost 5 bases and 7 bases respectively, with 14 bases between them.

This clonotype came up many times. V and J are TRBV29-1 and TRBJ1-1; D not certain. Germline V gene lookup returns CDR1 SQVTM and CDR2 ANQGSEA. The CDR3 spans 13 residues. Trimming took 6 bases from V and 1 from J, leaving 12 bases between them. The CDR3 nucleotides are TGCAGCGTATCTTCCAGGAGGAACACTGAAGCTTTCTTT. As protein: CSVSSRRNTEAFF.

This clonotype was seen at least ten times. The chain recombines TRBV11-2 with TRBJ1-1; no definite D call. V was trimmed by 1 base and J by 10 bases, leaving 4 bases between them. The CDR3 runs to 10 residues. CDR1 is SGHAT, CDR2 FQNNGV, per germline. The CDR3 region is CASSLVTAFF. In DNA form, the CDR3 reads TGTGCCAGCAGCTTAGTAACAGCTTTCTTT.

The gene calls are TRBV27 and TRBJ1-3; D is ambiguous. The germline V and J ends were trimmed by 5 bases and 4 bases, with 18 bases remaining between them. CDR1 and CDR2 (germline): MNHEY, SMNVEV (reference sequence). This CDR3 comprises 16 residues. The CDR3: CASSPRRTTSGNTIYF. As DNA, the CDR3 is TGTGCCAGCAGTCCCAGAAGGACGACGTCGGGAAACACCATATATTTT.

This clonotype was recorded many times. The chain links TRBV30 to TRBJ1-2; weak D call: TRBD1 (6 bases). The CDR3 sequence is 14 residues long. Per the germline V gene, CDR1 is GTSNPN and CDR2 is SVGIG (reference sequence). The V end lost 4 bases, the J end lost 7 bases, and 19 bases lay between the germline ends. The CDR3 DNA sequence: TGTGCCTGGAATATAAAGACAGGATTCCGTGGCTACACCTTC. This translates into CAWNIKTGFRGYTF.